What follows are 6 T cell receptor beta chains derived from one specimen sequenced in a study of T cell repertoires in cytomegalovirus infection. One entry per CDR3 protein results from TCRdb running MiXCR on the reads. Seen here are approximately 260,000 distinct CDR3 sequences, about 18% observed once, and the top ten hold around half. Source material: CD8+ T cells from PBMCs. The receptor set was obtained from a human donor in good health (CMV status not recorded). Some clones in this sample may be carry-over from other donors' samples.

Remarks on this clonotype: The germline gene is not matched at one end of the junction; a read error may be the cause. The chain joins TRBV4-1 to TRBJ2-5; D remains unclear. The CDR3 loop spans 13 amino acids. The germline V gene has CDR1 MGHRA and CDR2 YSYEKL. CDR3 region: CASSHEMVEIQYF. The CDR3 DNA reads as TGTGCCAGCAGCCACGAAATGGTGGAGATCCAGTACTTC.

The chain carries TRBV5-6 and TRBJ2-4; D is ambiguous. In germline, CDR1 is SGHDT, CDR2 YYEEEE. The CDR3 consists of 18 residues. V was shortened by 1 base and J by 0 bases, with 17 bases between the two germline ends. The CDR3 DNA sequence: TGTGCCAGCAGCTTGTCTGGGCAGGTTTATCTAGCCAAAAACATTCAGTACTTC. This translates into CASSLSGQVYLAKNIQYF.

Notes on this clonotype: Since a much larger clone is just one base distant, this may be a read error. The chain employs TRBV6-5 and TRBJ1-1, with no clear D. The V and J ends lost 10 bases and 3 bases respectively, with 18 bases between them. Germline-derived CDR1 and CDR2 are MNHEY and SVGAGI. This CDR3 has 14 amino acids. For the CDR3, the DNA is TGTGCCAACAAGGACCCCTTCAGCGACACTGAAGCTTTCTTT. Translation gives CANKDPFSDTEAFF.

This clonotype has a handful of counts. The rearrangement uses TRBV7-9 and TRBJ1-2; weak D call: TRBD1 (6 bases). Germline V lookup: CDR1 SEHNR, CDR2 FQNEAQ (reference sequence). The V and J ends lost 5 bases and 1 base respectively, with 20 bases between them. The CDR3 has 17 amino acids. For the CDR3, the DNA is TGTGCCAGCAGCGACCTCGGGGGCGTCGGGAATAACTATGGCTACACCTTC. Protein product: CASSDLGGVGNNYGYTF.

With respect to this clonotype: As the CDR3 is not closed by the conserved phenylalanine or tryptophan, this likely results from a read error. This sequence joins TRBV12-3 or TRBV12-4 and TRBJ2-6, with D possibly being TRBD2 (6 bases). V lost 6 bases and J lost 4, with 13 bases in between. CDR3 length equals 15 residues. DNA of the CDR3: TGTGCCAGCAGCCCCCCCGCGGGGGGGGCCAACGTCCTGACTTGC. The encoded protein is CASSPPAGGANVLTC.

This clonotype was detected ten times or more. This sequence joins TRBV7-8 and TRBJ2-7; 9 nucleotides line up with TRBD1. The V gene's germline CDR1 is SGHVS and CDR2 FQNEAQ. The CDR3 consists of 14 residues. With V trimmed by 0 bases and J by 3 bases, 0 bases remained unmatched. CDR3 loop: CASSLAGQGYEQYF. The CDR3 DNA sequence: TGTGCCAGCAGCTTAGCGGGACAGGGCTACGAGCAGTACTTC.